This T cell receptor beta chain was retrieved from a study of identical twins. General observations from the study: Excess low generation probability was seen in twin-shared out-of-frame alpha sequences.

The CDR3 runs 13 residues. V gave up 3 bases and J gave up 4 bases, with 9 bases separating them. Germline CDR1 DFQATT, CDR2 SNEGSKA (reference sequence). In this sample, this clonotype turned up a few times. Its antigen is still unknown. Template switching created a universal primer site, and the cDNA included unique molecular identifiers. Using its own MiXCR run on the 5' RACE reads, TCRdb lists one record per CDR3 protein. The sample holds under 900,000 distinct CDR3 sequences; about 12% are singletons and the top ten take around 1.5%. These data were also filed under a second study, of yellow fever vaccine responses in identical twins.

The chain uses TRBV20-1 and TRBJ2-2, with D unresolved. This receptor was identified in a young woman in good health. The sample consisted of PBMCs. The DNA for the CDR3 is TGCAGTGCTAGGGAATTCCGCACCGGGGAGCTGTTTTTT. It specifies CSAREFRTGELFF.